One and the same sample provided the 6 T cell receptor beta chains below, sequenced in a study of cytotoxic CD8 clonotypes in ibrutinib-treated CLL. Sequencing was performed with immunoSEQ multiplex PCR; in TCRdb, only in-frame clones are kept and a portion is missing. The sample lists about 130,000 clones; approximately 81% were seen once. The material was PBMCs, obtained after 12 months of ibrutinib treatment. The receptors were gathered from a human donor with chronic lymphocytic leukemia.

Only one count was recorded for this clone. V usage is TRBV2 and J usage is TRBJ2-7; 8 bases agree with TRBD1. Germline CDR1 reads SNHLY; CDR2 reads FYNNEI. Trimming at V came to 2 bases and at J to 1 base, leaving 4 bases not matched to a gene. The CDR3 is made up of 15 amino acids. This CDR3 reads CASSERDRQSYEQYF. The CDR3 DNA sequence: TGTGCCAGCAGTGAACGGGACAGGCAGTCCTACGAGCAGTACTTC.

The V gene is TRBV2, the J gene TRBJ1-5; TRBD1 matches at 7 bases. J was trimmed by 1 base and V by 10 bases; bases with no gene match: 4. Per germline, CDR1 SNHLY and CDR2 FYNNEI. This CDR3 has 13 residues. This CDR3 reads CATGQESNQPQHF. CDR3 sequence (DNA): TGTGCCACAGGACAGGAGAGCAATCAGCCCCAGCATTTT.

This chain uses TRBV7-9 with TRBJ2-2; D is possibly TRBD1 (6 bases). CDR1 is SEHNR and CDR2 is FQNEAQ in the germline V gene (reference sequence). Trimming left V 0 bases short and J 2 bases short, with 10 bases between. The CDR3 runs to 16 residues. The CDR3 coding sequence is TGTGCCAGCAGCTTAGCCTGGACAGTAAACACCGGGGAGCTGTTTTTT. Translation gives CASSLAWTVNTGELFF. The full variable domain, its missing parts supplied by reference TRBV7-9 and TRBJ2-2, is DTGVSQNPRHKITKRGQNVTFRCDPISEHNRLYWYRQTLGQGPEFLTYFQNEAQLEKSRLLSDRFSAERPKGSFSTLEIQRTEQGDSAMYLCASSLAWTVNTGELFFGEGSRLTVL.

The rearrangement joins TRBV18 to TRBJ1-3; no firm D call. The CDR3 spans 16 residues. The germline V gene encodes CDR1 KGHSH and CDR2 LQKENI. Trimming shortened V by 0 bases and J by 0 bases, and 9 bases separated the two germline ends. CDR3 in DNA: TGTGCCAGCTCACCACCGACGGACGTCTCTGGAAACACCATATATTTT. Its protein product is CASSPPTDVSGNTIYF.

V gene TRBV6-5 combines with J gene TRBJ1-2; the D is unclear. This CDR3 spans 13 amino acids. Germline V gene lookup returns CDR1 MNHEY and CDR2 SVGAGI. Trimming removed 5 bases at V and 2 bases at J, with 9 bases between. CDR3 amino acids: CASSPDGNYGYTF. CDR3 bases: TGTGCCAGCAGTCCGGACGGAAACTATGGCTACACCTTC.

This clone was observed a few times. This chain connects TRBV2 to TRBJ2-5; D not resolved. V was pared by 4 bases and J by 5 bases, with 5 bases between. This CDR3 is 11 amino acids long. Germline V CDR1 and CDR2: SNHLY, FYNNEI. The CDR3 protein is CASSVKETQYF. The CDR3 nucleotides are TGTGCCAGCAGTGTTAAGGAGACCCAGTACTTC. Full variable domain (outside the CDR3, taken from reference TRBV2 and TRBJ2-5): EPEVTQTPSHQVTQMGQEVILRCVPISNHLYFYWYRQILGQKVEFLVSFYNNEISEKSEIFDDQFSVERPDGSNFTLKIRSTKLEDSAMYFCASSVKETQYFGPGTRLLVL.